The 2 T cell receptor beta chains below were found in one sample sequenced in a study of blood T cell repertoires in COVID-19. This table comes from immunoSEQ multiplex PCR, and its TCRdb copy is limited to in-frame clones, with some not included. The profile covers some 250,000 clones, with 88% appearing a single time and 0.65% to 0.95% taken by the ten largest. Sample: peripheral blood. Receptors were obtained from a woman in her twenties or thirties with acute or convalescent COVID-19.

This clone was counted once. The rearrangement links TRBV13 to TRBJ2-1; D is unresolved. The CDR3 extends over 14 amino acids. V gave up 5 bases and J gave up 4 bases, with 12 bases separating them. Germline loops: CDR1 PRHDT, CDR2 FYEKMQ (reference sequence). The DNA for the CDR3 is TGTGCCAGCAGCGATAAGATAGTATACAATGAGCAGTTCTTC. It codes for CASSDKIVYNEQFF.

The CDR3 loop is CASSLGALAGDNEQFF. The DNA of the CDR3 is TGTGCCAGCAGCTTAGGGGCCTTAGCGGGAGACAATGAGCAGTTCTTC. This chain connects TRBV11-3 to TRBJ2-1, with 9 bases that match TRBD2. V was pared by 1 base and J by 5 bases, with 6 bases of the junction left unmatched. Germline assignment: CDR1 SGHNT and CDR2 YENEEA. The CDR3 length is 16 residues.